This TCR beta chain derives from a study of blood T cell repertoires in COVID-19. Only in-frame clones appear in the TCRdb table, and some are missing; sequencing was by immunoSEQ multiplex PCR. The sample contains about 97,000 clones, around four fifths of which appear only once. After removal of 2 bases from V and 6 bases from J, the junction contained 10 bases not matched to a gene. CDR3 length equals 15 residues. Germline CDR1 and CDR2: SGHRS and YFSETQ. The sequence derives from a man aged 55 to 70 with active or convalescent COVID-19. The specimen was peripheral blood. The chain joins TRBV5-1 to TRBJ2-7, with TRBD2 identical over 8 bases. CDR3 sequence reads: CASSFSDGRASEQYF. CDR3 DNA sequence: TGCGCCAGCAGCTTTTCGGACGGGAGGGCCTCCGAGCAGTACTTC.